Sequencing of this T cell receptor (beta chain) was carried out in a study of vaccination effects on CD4 cells after COVID-19. Study context: Sampling occurred a median 72 days post second dose, range 14 to 241.

General study findings and limits: Convalescent patients were scarce in the study, and it lacked early post-infection timepoints.

The table lists this clone with a few counts. What it recognizes is unknown. The CDR3 covers 15 residues. The germline gives CDR1 LGHDT, CDR2 YNNKEL (reference sequence). The V gene lost 0 bases and the J gene lost 2 bases, with 8 bases spanning the gap. The ViraFEST assay expanded antigen-specific CD4+ T cells with viral peptide pools before sequencing. Culturing for 10 to 11 days preceded CD4+ T cell isolation. As their vaccination, participants received two doses of either BNT162b2 or mRNA-1273. Neither prior SARS-CoV-2 infection nor positive nucleocapsid antibodies were present in the vaccine recipients. Peptides at around 10 ug/ml and IL-2 at 9.5 to 10 IU/ml were added to more than 1.5 million PBMC per well. The protocol was immunoSEQ multiplex PCR, while the TCRdb copy is restricted to in-frame clones and leaves out a portion. The sample consists of about 27,000 clones, 83% of them appearing once.

The chain recombines TRBV3-1 (or the pseudogene TRBV3-2) with TRBJ2-1; the D gene is possibly TRBD2 (6 bases). Sequencing was performed on CD4+ T cells from PBMCs cultured with HCoV-NL63 spike peptides, taken after COVID-19 vaccination. The clonotype was recovered from a human donor who received a COVID-19 vaccine. Some clones in this sample may be carry-over from other donors' samples. CDR3 in amino acids: CASSQDRGTYNEQFF. Written as DNA, the CDR3 is TGTGCCAGCAGCCAAGATCGGGGGACCTACAATGAGCAGTTCTTC.